The text below deals with one T cell receptor (beta chain). This sample stems from a study of brain T cells in children with intractable seizures. Method: immunoSEQ multiplex PCR; TCRdb's copy keeps in-frame clones and lacks some. The sample lists around 340,000 clones, about 93% occurring once. CDR1 and CDR2 (germline): GTSNPN, SVGIG (reference sequence). The germline V and J ends were trimmed by 3 bases and 0 bases, with 11 bases remaining between them. The CDR3 consists of 14 residues. Sample time point: blood from clinic visit 5 months post-surgery; TSC patient then seizure free. This material consisted of peripheral blood, taken less than 6 months after surgery. The chain links TRBV30 to TRBJ1-1; D is possibly TRBD1 (5 bases). This TCR derives from a boy less than two years old with tuberous sclerosis and intractable seizures. The CDR3 reads CAWRLTVLNTEAFF. The CDR3 nucleotides read TGTGCCTGGAGGCTGACAGTCCTGAACACTGAAGCTTTCTTT.